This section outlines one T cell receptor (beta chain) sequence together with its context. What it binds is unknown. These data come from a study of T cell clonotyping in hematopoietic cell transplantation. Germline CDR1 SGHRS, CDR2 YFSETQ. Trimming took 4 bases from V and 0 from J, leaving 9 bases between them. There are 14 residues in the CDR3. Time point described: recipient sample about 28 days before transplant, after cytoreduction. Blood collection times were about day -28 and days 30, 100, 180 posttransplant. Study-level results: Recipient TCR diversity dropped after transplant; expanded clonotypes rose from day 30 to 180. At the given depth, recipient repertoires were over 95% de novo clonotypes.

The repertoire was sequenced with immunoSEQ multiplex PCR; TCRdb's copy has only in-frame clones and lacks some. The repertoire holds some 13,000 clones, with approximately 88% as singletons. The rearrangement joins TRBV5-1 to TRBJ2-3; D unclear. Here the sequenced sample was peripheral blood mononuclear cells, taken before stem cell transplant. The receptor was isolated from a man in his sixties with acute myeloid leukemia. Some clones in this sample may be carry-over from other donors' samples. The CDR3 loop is CASSDAASTDTQYF. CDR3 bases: TGCGCCAGCAGCGACGCAGCAAGCACAGATACGCAGTATTTT.